A selection of T cell receptor beta chains follows, all from one sample in a study of neurological immune-mediated disorders. One entry per CDR3 protein, called by TCRdb with MiXCR from the 5' RACE reads. The sample includes approximately 45,000 distinct CDR3 sequences, roughly 13% of them seen just once. Sequenced input: PBMCs. The source of these receptors is a young man in good health. Both conserved end residues are part of each CDR3. Each record gives: clone size, J gene, V gene, D gene, CDR3 DNA, CDR3 protein. The D gene is left open where the match is weak. Not all rows give a size; the values are once, few, many and, for expanded clones, a class.

many TRBJ1-1 TRBV5-1 - TGCGCCAGCAGCCTCATCCCGTACGGCGACACTGAAGCTTTCTTT CASSLIPYGDTEAFF
many TRBJ2-1 TRBV13 TRBD2 TGTGCCACCTCAACTAGCGGGAGTTACAATGAGCAGTTCTTC CATSTSGSYNEQFF
many TRBJ2-3 TRBV4-2 - TGTGCCAGCAGCCAGGAGGGATCCACAGATACGCAGTATTTT CASSQEGSTDTQYF
- TRBJ2-1 TRBV20-1 TRBD2 TGCAGTGCTAGAGTCCTGGGTCTAGCGGGAGTTGGCGATGAGCAGTTCTTC CSARVLGLAGVGDEQFF
- TRBJ2-7 TRBV7-6 TRBD2 TGTGCCAGCAGCTTAGAACCGGGAGGTTCCTACGAGCAGTACTTC CASSLEPGGSYEQYF
many TRBJ2-1 TRBV12-3/TRBV12-4 - TGTGCCACCAGAATTGGGGGCGGCAATGAGCAGTTCTTC CATRIGGGNEQFF
many TRBJ1-5 TRBV6-5 - TGTGCCAGCGGCCCGAGGGGGGCCGTTCAGCCCCAGCATTTT CASGPRGAVQPQHF
many TRBJ2-3 TRBV15 - TGTGCCACCAGCAGAGAACCCAGGCCCTCCACAGATACGCAGTATTTT CATSREPRPSTDTQYF
many TRBJ2-2 TRBV27 - TGTGCCAGCAGTTTGGGACTCCCCGTTACCGGGGAGCTGTTTTTT CASSLGLPVTGELFF
- TRBJ2-2 TRBV29-1 TRBD2 TGCAGCGTTTACATCGGGACTAGCGGCACCGGGGAGCTGTTTTTT CSVYIGTSGTGELFF
- TRBJ2-7 TRBV5-1 TRBD1 TGCGCCAGCATTAGACAGGGGCGACACGTGCAGTACTTC CASIRQGRHVQYF
many TRBJ2-6 TRBV4-1 - TGCGCCAGCAGCCAAGATAAGGGACAAATCTCTGGGGCCAACGTCCTGACTTTC CASSQDKGQISGANVLTF
many TRBJ1-3 TRBV9 - TGTGCCAGCAGCGTAGACTTAGCCGGAAACACCATATATTTT CASSVDLAGNTIYF
many TRBJ2-3 TRBV20-1 TRBD1 TGCAGTGCTACGGACAGGGGGCGGGCAGATACGCAGTATTTT CSATDRGRADTQYF
- TRBJ2-7 TRBV20-1 TRBD1 TGCAGTGCTGCCACGCCAGGGGGCTTTTACGAGCAGTACTTC CSAATPGGFYEQYF
many TRBJ2-5 TRBV5-1 - TGCGCCAGCAGCTCCGGTGGGGAACGTCAAGAGACCCAGTACTTC CASSSGGERQETQYF
many TRBJ2-3 TRBV20-1 - TGCAGTGCTAGAGATGTGGGTAAAGGCACAGATACGCAGTATTTT CSARDVGKGTDTQYF
many TRBJ2-7 TRBV20-1 TRBD1 TGCAGTGCGACTATCGGACAGGGAACCTACGAGCAGTACTTC CSATIGQGTYEQYF
many TRBJ2-5 TRBV20-1 TRBD2 TGCAGTGCTAGACCGGGACTAGCGGGCCAAGAGACCCAGTACTTC CSARPGLAGQETQYF
many TRBJ2-1 TRBV20-1 - TGCAGTGCTTCCCCAGGAGCAGATCTCGGGCAGTTCTTC CSASPGADLGQFF
- TRBJ1-1 TRBV11-2 - TGTGCCAGCAGCTTAGAAGGGACCGAGGGGTTGAACACTGAAGCTTTCTTT CASSLEGTEGLNTEAFF
many TRBJ1-3 TRBV7-2 - TGTGCCAGCAGCCTCGGGACGTTAGGAAACACCATATATTTT CASSLGTLGNTIYF
many TRBJ2-6 TRBV20-1 - TGCAGTGCTAGAGCCCCGGGACGGATTACATCTGGGGCCAACGTCCTGACTTTC CSARAPGRITSGANVLTF
once TRBJ2-5 TRBV21-1 - TGTGCCAGCAGCCCCCCCGGGACTATAAAGGAGACCCAGTACTTC CASSPPGTIKETQYF
many TRBJ1-1 TRBV2 TRBD1 TGTGCCAGCAGTGTGGACAGGGTGAACACTGAAGCTTTCTTT CASSVDRVNTEAFF
many TRBJ2-5 TRBV5-1 TRBD1 TGCGCCAGCAGCTCGGGACAGGGGGCGAAGAAATTCCAAGAGACCCAGTACTTC CASSSGQGAKKFQETQYF
many TRBJ1-2 TRBV6-1 TRBD1 TGTGCCAGCAGTGAAGGGGGACAGCCCTATGGCTACACCTTC CASSEGGQPYGYTF